Listed here are 13 T cell receptor beta chains from one sample, sequenced in a study of response to subunit inactivated influenza vaccine. TCRdb independently ran MiXCR on the RT-PCR reads; one entry per CDR3 protein. The sample lists hundreds of thousands of distinct CDR3 sequences, approximately 18% occurring once. The starting material was PBMCs from blood, obtained roughly 5 days after vaccination. The receptors stem from a man in his fifties who received an inactivated influenza vaccine.

The rearrangement joins TRBV12-5 to TRBJ1-2; a weak D match, TRBD1 (6 bases). Trimming removed 2 bases from V and 7 bases from J, with 20 bases in between. Per the germline V gene, CDR1 is LGHNT and CDR2 is FRNRAP. The CDR3 covers 16 residues. In DNA form, the CDR3 reads TGTGCTAGTGGTTTGACGACGGGACAAGGGGGTGTTGGCTACACCTTC. It is translated as CASGLTTGQGGVGYTF.

In this sample, this clonotype turned up a few times. This chain connects TRBV4-3 to TRBJ2-6, with D perhaps TRBD1 or TRBD2 (5 bases each). CDR3 length equals 15 residues. CDR1 is LGHNA, CDR2 YSLEER, per germline. The V and J ends lost 0 bases and 3 bases respectively, with 6 bases between them. CDR3 nucleotide sequence: TGCGCCAGCAGCCAAGATGGGGGTGGGGCCAACGTCCTGACTTTC. It yields the protein CASSQDGGGANVLTF.

The CDR3 reads CASSYVGQPYEQYF. The CDR3 DNA follows: TGTGCCAGCAGTTACGTGGGTCAGCCCTACGAGCAGTACTTC. The gene calls are TRBV6-2 or TRBV6-3 and TRBJ2-7; the D is unclear. The V and J ends lost 2 bases and 2 bases respectively, with 10 bases between them. The CDR3 length is 14 residues. The germline V gene encodes CDR1 MNHEY and CDR2 SVGEGT.

A word on this clonotype: A much larger clone differs from this one at a single base, so this may be a read error. V and J are TRBV7-2 and TRBJ2-3; unclear D gene. The CDR3 runs to 17 residues. Trimming shortened V by 2 bases and J by 5 bases, and 20 bases separated the two germline ends. CDR1 SGHTA and CDR2 FQGNSA come from the germline V gene. The CDR3 coding sequence is TGTGCCAGCAGCTTATCCAGCCCTGAAGAGTGGGTAGATACGCAGTATTTT. Amino acids: CASSLSSPEEWVDTQYF.

The chain carries TRBV7-2 and TRBJ2-7; D might be TRBD1 or TRBD2, each matching 5 bases. CDR3 length: 14 amino acids. Trimming removed 1 base at V and 5 bases at J, with 12 bases between. Germline V gene data show CDR1 as SGHTA and CDR2 as FQGNSA. The CDR3 is CASSLGGAGHEQYF. In nucleotides, the CDR3 is TGTGCCAGCAGCTTAGGAGGGGCTGGTCACGAGCAGTACTTC. The full variable domain, in which reference TRBV7-2 and TRBJ2-7 provide the parts outside the CDR3, is GAGVSQSPSNKVTEKGKDVELRCDPISGHTALYWYRQSLGQGLEFLIYFQGNSAPDKSGLPSDRFSAERTGGSVSTLTIQRTQQEDSAVYLCASSLGGAGHEQYFGPGTRLTVT.

This clonotype was picked up many times. J is TRBJ2-5 and V is TRBV3-1, with TRBD1 matching over 7 bases. Germline-derived CDR1 and CDR2 are LGHDT and YNNKEL (reference sequence). CDR3 length: 16 residues. J was trimmed by 5 bases and V by 4 bases; bases with no gene match: 13. The chain's CDR3 is CASSLYSQGVVETQYF. CDR3 nucleotide sequence: TGTGCCAGCAGCCTTTACTCCCAGGGGGTTGTGGAGACCCAGTACTTC.

This clonotype came up a few times. The chain has TRBV4-3 and TRBJ2-7, with D perhaps given as TRBD1 or TRBD2 (5 bases each). Trimming shortened V by 1 base and J by 6 bases, and 10 bases separated the two germline ends. This CDR3 comprises 13 residues. The germline V gene encodes CDR1 LGHNA and CDR2 YSLEER. DNA of the CDR3: TGCGCCAGCAGCCAAGGGGACGGCTCCGAGCAGTACTTC. Translation gives CASSQGDGSEQYF.

The table lists this clonotype with many counts. The chain carries TRBV7-8 and TRBJ2-1; 9 bases are a match to TRBD2. V lost 1 base to trimming and J lost 2 bases; unmatched junction nucleotides: 6. The length of the CDR3 is 17 residues. Germline-derived CDR1 and CDR2 are SGHVS and FQNEAQ. CDR3 nucleotides: TGTGCCAGCAGCTTAGTGTCTGCGGGAGGGACCTACAATGAGCAGTTCTTC. Translation gives CASSLVSAGGTYNEQFF.

In this sample, this clonotype turned up once. This chain joins TRBV20-1 and TRBJ2-3; TRBD2 aligns across 10 bases. This CDR3 region has 18 residues. The V segment lost 3 bases and the J segment 2 bases; nucleotides outside the gene matches: 14. CDR1 is DFQATT, CDR2 SNEGSKA, per germline (reference sequence). The CDR3 nucleotides are TGCAGTGCTAGGCGGCAGGGAACTAGCGGGGCCCACACAGATACGCAGTATTTT. It codes for CSARRQGTSGAHTDTQYF.

V and J are TRBV7-2 and TRBJ2-7; D possibly corresponds to TRBD1 (5 bases). Germline CDR1 is SGHTA and CDR2 is FQGNSA. Trimming stripped 1 base from V and 4 bases from J, with 11 bases between. The CDR3 contains 14 residues. The CDR3 reads CASSLGQGMYEQYF. Here the CDR3 DNA reads TGTGCCAGCAGCTTAGGGCAGGGCATGTACGAGCAGTACTTC.

This clonotype was found a few times. The chain combines TRBV27 with TRBJ2-7; either TRBD1 or TRBD2 may fit D (5 bases each). The V gene lost 8 bases and the J gene lost 4 bases, with 21 bases spanning the gap. This CDR3 comprises 15 residues. Looked up from germline, CDR1 is MNHEY and CDR2 is SMNVEV (reference sequence). In DNA, the CDR3 is TGTGCCAGCCCCCGGTGGGGGAGAGGTCATTACGAGCAGTACTTC. Translation gives CASPRWGRGHYEQYF.

This clonotype was seen many times. The chain recombines TRBV20-1 with TRBJ2-7, with 9 bases that match TRBD2. The CDR3 spans 15 residues. The V and J ends lost 8 bases and 1 base, in that order; junction bases with no gene match: 12. Germline V gives CDR1 DFQATT, CDR2 SNEGSKA (reference sequence). CDR3 region: CSRTSVPQGSYEQYF. The CDR3 DNA sequence: TGCAGTCGGACTAGCGTCCCTCAGGGATCCTACGAGCAGTACTTC.

This clonotype has only a few counts. The J gene is TRBJ2-2, the V gene TRBV4-3; 11 bases fit TRBD2. The ends lost 4 bases at V and 4 bases at J; junction bases unmatched: 8. The CDR3 consists of 17 residues. Germline V gene data show CDR1 as LGHNA and CDR2 as YSLEER. CDR3 in DNA: TGCGCCAGCAGCCTATTAGCGGGAGGGCCTAGCACCGGGGAGCTGTTTTTT. Residues: CASSLLAGGPSTGELFF.